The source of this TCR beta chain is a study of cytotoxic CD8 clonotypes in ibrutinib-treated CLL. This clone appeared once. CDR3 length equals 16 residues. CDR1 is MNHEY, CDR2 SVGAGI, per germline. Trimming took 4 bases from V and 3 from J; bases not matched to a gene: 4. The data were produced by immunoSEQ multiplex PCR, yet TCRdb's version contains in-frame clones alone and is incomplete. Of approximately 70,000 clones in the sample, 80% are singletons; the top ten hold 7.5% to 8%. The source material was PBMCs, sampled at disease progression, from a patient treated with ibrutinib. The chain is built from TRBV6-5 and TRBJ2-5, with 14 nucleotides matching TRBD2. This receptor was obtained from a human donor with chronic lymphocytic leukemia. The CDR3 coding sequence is TGTGCCAGCAGTTTCCCGGGACTAGCGGGAGAAGAGACCCAGTACTTC. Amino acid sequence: CASSFPGLAGEETQYF.